This T cell receptor (beta chain) derives from a study of cytomegalovirus exposure and HLA in healthy donors. About the study: Researchers found that approximately 77% of 300 to 450 genotyped donors fell within the Caucasian-associated ancestry cluster. Whole-study findings and limits: In a later analysis, compared with equally common non-associated chains, HLA-associated beta chains were more expanded.

CDR3 length: 15 amino acids. Per the germline V gene, CDR1 is SNHLY and CDR2 is FYNNEI. The junction had 6 bases not matched to a gene; V was cut back by 3 bases and J by 6 bases. The PCR ran on 60 Vbeta and 13 Jbeta primers. Generated by immunoSEQ multiplex PCR, the TCRdb table keeps only in-frame clones and is missing some. The repertoire holds tens of thousands of clones, with around 77% as singletons. This clone was recorded a few times. Antigen: not known. The J gene is TRBJ2-1, the V gene TRBV2, with 9 bases that match TRBD2. The sequencing sample was made of PBMCs. The TCR sequence derives from a woman aged 25 to 45 in good health and CMV-seropositive. The CDR3 protein is CASSDALAGINEQFF. CDR3 bases: TGTGCCAGCAGTGACGCCCTAGCGGGGATCAATGAGCAGTTCTTC.